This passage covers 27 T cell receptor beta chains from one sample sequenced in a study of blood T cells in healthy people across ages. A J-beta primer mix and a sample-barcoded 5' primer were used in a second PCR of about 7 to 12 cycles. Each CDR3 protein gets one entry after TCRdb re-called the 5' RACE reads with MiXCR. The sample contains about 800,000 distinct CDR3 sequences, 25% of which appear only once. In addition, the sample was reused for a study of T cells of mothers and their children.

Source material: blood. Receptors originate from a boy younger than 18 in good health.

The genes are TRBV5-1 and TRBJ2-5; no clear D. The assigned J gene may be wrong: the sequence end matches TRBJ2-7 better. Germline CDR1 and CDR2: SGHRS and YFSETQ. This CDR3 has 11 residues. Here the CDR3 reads CASSDFAEQYF. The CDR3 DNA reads TGCGCCAGCAGTGACTTTGCCGAGCAGTACTTC.

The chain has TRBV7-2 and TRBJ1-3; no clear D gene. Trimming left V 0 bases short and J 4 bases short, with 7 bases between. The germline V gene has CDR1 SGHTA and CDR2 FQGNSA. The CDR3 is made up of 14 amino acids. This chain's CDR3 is CASSLAGPGNTIYF. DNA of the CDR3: TGTGCCAGCAGCTTAGCAGGACCAGGAAACACCATATATTTT.

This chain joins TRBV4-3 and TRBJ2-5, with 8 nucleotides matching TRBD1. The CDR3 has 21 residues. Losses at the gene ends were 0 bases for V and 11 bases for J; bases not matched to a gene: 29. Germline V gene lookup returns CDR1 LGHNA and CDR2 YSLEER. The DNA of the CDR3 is TGCGCCAGCAGCCAAGAGAGGGAGGCGAGACAGGGGACTCGGAGGTCGTGGGAGCAGTACTTC. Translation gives CASSQEREARQGTRRSWEQYF.

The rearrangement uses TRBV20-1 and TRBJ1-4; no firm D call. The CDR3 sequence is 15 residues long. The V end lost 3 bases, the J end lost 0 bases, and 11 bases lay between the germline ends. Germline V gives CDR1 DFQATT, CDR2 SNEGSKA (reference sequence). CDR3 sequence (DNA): TGCAGTGCTAGTCGCGGATTCGCAACTAATGAAAAACTGTTTTTT. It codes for CSASRGFATNEKLFF.

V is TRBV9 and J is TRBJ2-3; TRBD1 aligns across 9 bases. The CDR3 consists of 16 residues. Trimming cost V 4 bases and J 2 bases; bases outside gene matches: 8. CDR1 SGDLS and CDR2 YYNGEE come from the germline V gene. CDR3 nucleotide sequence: TGTGCCAGCAGCATTGGACAGGGGAAACTCACAGATACGCAGTATTTT. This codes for CASSIGQGKLTDTQYF.

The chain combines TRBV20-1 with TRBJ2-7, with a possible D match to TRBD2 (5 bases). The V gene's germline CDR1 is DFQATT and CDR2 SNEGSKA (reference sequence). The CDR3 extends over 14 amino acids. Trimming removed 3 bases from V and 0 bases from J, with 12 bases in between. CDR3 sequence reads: CSASGLRVSYEQYF. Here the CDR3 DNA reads TGCAGTGCTAGTGGGCTGCGGGTCTCCTACGAGCAGTACTTC.

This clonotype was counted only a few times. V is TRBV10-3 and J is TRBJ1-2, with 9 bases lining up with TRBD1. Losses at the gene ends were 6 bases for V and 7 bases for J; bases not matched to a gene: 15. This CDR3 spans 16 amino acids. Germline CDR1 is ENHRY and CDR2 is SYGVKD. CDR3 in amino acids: CAISGYTIQGAVGYTF. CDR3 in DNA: TGTGCCATCAGCGGATACACAATACAGGGGGCGGTTGGCTACACCTTC.

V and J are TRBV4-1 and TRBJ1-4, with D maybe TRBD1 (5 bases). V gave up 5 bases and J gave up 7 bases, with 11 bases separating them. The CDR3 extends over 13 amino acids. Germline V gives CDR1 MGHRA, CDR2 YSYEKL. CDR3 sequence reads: CASSRGVSEKLFF. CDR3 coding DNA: TGCGCCAGCAGCAGAGGGGTTTCTGAAAAACTGTTTTTT.

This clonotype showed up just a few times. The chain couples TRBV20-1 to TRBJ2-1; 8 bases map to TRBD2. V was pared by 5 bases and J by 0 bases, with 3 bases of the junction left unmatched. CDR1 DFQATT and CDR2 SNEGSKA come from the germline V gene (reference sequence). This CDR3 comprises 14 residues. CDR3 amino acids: CSAPGGASYNEQFF. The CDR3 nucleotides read TGCAGTGCTCCCGGGGGGGCCTCCTACAATGAGCAGTTCTTC.

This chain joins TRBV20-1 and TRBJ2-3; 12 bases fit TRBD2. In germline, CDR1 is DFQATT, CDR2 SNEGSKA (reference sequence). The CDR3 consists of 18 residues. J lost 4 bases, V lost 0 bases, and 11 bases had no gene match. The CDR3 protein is CSARDLGLAGGAADTQYF. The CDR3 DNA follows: TGCAGTGCTAGAGATCTCGGGCTAGCGGGAGGGGCCGCAGATACGCAGTATTTT.

The CDR3 DNA is TGTGCCAGCAGTTCCCTCCTAGCGGGGAGCACAGATACGCAGTATTTT. Amino acids: CASSSLLAGSTDTQYF. The rearrangement uses TRBV28 and TRBJ2-3, with 9 bases lining up with TRBD2. Trimming took 4 bases from V and 0 from J; bases not matched to a gene: 5. Germline V gene lookup returns CDR1 MDHEN and CDR2 SYDVKM. This CDR3 contains 16 residues.

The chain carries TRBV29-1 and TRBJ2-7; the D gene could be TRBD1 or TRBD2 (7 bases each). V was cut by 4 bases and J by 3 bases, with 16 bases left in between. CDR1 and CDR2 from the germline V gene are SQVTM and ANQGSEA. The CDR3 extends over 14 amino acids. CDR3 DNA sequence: TGCAGCGTTGGGGAGCGGGACAGCTTCTACGAGCAGTACTTC. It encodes CSVGERDSFYEQYF.

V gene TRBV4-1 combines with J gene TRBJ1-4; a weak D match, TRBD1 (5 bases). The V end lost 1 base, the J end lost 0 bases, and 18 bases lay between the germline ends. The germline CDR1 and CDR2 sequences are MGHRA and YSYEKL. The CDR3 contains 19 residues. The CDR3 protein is CASSQGRQGPFTTNEKLFF. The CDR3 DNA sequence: TGCGCCAGCAGCCAAGGTCGTCAGGGCCCCTTTACAACTAATGAAAAACTGTTTTTT.

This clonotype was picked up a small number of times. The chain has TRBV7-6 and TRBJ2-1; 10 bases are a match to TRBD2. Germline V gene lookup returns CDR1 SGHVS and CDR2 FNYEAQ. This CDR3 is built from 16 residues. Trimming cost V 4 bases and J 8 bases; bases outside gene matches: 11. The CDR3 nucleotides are TGTGCCAGCAGCTCCTTCAAGCGGGAGGGTTTCCATGAGCAGTTCTTC. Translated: CASSSFKREGFHEQFF. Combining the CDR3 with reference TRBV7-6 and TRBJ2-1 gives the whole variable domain GAGVSQSPRYKVTKRGQDVALRCDPISGHVSLYWYRQALGQGPEFLTYFNYEAQQDKSGLPNDRFSAERPEGSISTLTIQRTEQRDSAMYRCASSSFKREGFHEQFFGPGTRLTVL.

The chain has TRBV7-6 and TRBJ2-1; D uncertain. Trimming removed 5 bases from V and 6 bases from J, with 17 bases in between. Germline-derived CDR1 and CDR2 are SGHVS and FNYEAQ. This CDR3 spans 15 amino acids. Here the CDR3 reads CASSQDQRLINEQFF. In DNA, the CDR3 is TGTGCCAGCAGCCAAGATCAGCGATTGATCAATGAGCAGTTCTTC. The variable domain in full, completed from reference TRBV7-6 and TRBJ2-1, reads GAGVSQSPRYKVTKRGQDVALRCDPISGHVSLYWYRQALGQGPEFLTYFNYEAQQDKSGLPNDRFSAERPEGSISTLTIQRTEQRDSAMYRCASSQDQRLINEQFFGPGTRLTVL.

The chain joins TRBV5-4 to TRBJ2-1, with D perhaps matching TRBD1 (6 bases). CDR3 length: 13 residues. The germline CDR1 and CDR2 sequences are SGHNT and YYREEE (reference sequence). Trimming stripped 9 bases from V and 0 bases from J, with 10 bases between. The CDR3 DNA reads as TGTGCCATACAGGGTAGCTCCTACAATGAGCAGTTCTTC. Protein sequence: CAIQGSSYNEQFF.

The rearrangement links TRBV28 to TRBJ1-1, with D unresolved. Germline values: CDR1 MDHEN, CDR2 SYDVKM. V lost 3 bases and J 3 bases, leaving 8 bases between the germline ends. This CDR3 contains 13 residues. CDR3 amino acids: CASSFPGYTEAFF. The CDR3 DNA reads TGTGCCAGCAGTTTCCCGGGGTACACTGAAGCTTTCTTT.

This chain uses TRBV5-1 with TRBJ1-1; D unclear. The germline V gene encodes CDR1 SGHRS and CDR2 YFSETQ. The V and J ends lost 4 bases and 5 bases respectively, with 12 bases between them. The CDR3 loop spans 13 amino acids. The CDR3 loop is CASSPLGRTEAFF. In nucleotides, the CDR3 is TGCGCCAGCAGCCCCCTGGGTCGGACTGAAGCTTTCTTT. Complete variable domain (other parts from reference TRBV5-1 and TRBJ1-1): KAGVTQTPRYLIKTRGQQVTLSCSPISGHRSVSWYQQTPGQGLQFLFEYFSETQRNKGNFPGRFSGRQFSNSRSEMNVSTLELGDSALYLCASSPLGRTEAFFGQGTRLTVV.

As DNA, the CDR3 is TGCGCCAGCAGCCACGGGACAGCGGATAGCTACGAGCAGTACTTC. This translates into CASSHGTADSYEQYF. The rearrangement links TRBV4-3 to TRBJ2-7, with 7 bases fitting TRBD1. Germline CDR1 reads LGHNA; CDR2 reads YSLEER. The CDR3 has 15 residues. V trimming: 3 bases; J trimming: 3 bases; junction bases outside the gene matches: 8.

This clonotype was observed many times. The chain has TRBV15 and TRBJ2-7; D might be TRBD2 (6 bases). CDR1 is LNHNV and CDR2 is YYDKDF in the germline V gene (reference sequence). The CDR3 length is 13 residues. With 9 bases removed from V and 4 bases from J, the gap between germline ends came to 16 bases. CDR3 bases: TGTGCCACGGCGACGGGAGTCGGTTACGAGCAGTACTTC. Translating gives CATATGVGYEQYF.

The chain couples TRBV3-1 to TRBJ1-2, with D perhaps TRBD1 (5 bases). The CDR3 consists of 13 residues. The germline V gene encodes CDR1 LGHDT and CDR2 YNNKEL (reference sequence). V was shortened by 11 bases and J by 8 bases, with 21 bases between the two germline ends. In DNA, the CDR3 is TGTGCCGTGCAGGGTACCGATTCGTTGGGCTACACCTTC. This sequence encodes CAVQGTDSLGYTF.

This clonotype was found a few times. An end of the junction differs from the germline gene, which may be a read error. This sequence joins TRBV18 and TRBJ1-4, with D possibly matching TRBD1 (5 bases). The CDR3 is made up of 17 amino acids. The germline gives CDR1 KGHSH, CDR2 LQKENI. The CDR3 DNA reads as TGTGCCAGCTCACCAACCGCCCCCGGGGCAACTAATGAAGAACTGTTTTTT. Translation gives CASSPTAPGATNEELFF.

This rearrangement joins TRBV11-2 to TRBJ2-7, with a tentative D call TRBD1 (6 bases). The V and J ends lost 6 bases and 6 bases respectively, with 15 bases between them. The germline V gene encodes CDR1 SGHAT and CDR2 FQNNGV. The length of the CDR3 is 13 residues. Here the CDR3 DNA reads TGTGCCAGCAGTTATAATCAAGGGGGCGAGCAGTACTTC. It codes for CASSYNQGGEQYF.

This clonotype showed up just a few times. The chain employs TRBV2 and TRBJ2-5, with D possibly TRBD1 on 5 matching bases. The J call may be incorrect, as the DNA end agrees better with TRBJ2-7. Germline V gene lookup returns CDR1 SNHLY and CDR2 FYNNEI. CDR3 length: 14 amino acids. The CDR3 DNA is TGTGCCAGCAGAGCCCAGGGTATCTCCTACGAGCAGTACTTC. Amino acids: CASRAQGISYEQYF.

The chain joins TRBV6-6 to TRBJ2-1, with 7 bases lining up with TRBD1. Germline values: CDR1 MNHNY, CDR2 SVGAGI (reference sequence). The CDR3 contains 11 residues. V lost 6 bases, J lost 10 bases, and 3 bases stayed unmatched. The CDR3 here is CASRGQLEQFF. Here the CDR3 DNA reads TGTGCCAGCAGGGGACAGCTAGAGCAGTTCTTC.

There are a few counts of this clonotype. CDR3 in amino acids: CASSQRVAETQYF. CDR3 nucleotide sequence: TGTGCCAGCAGCCAGAGGGTCGCGGAGACCCAGTACTTC. This chain joins TRBV14 and TRBJ2-5, with D tentatively TRBD2 (5 bases). The CDR3 is 13 residues long. Germline assignment: CDR1 SGHDN and CDR2 FVKESK. Trimming removed 3 bases at V and 5 bases at J, with 10 bases between. The whole variable domain, remainder taken from reference TRBV14 and TRBJ2-5, is EAGVTQFPSHSVIEKGQTVTLRCDPISGHDNLYWYRRVMGKEIKFLLHFVKESKQDESGMPNNRFLAERTGGTYSTLKVQPAELEDSGVYFCASSQRVAETQYFGPGTRLLVL.

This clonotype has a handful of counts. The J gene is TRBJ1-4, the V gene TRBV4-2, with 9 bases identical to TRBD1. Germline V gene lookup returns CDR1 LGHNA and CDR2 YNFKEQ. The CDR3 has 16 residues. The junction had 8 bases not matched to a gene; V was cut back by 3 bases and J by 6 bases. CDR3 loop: CASSQGRDRVDEKLFF. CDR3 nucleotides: TGTGCCAGCAGCCAGGGCCGGGACAGGGTAGATGAAAAACTGTTTTTT.